This record looks at one T cell receptor (beta chain) sequence and its context. These data originate in a study of somatic mutations in cytotoxic T cells in rheumatoid arthritis. Of the blood donors acting as healthy controls, 55% were female, and their median age was approximately 55 years (range 21-70). The germline gives CDR1 SEHNR, CDR2 FQNEAQ (reference sequence). Trimming removed 5 bases at V and 3 bases at J, with 8 bases between. The CDR3 is made up of 13 amino acids. Using immunoSEQ multiplex PCR, the repertoire was profiled, and TCRdb retains in-frame clones only, with some absent. The sample carries about 12,000 clones, over 70% recorded once.

The source is a man in his forties or fifties in good health. The chain carries TRBV7-9 and TRBJ2-1; D is undetermined. The sample was CD8+ T cells sorted from blood. CDR3 in amino acids: CASSLMDYNEQFF. The CDR3, as DNA: TGTGCCAGCAGCCTGATGGACTACAATGAGCAGTTCTTC.